Below, 2 T cell receptor beta chains from the same sample are listed, as sequenced in a study of blood T cell repertoires in COVID-19. The repertoire was sequenced with immunoSEQ multiplex PCR; TCRdb's copy has only in-frame clones and lacks some. The sample lists about 200,000 clones; roughly 87% were seen once. The sequenced sample was PBMCs or T cells enriched from blood (not recorded which). These receptors all come from a woman aged 30 to 39 who had recovered from COVID-19.

The chain carries TRBV30 and TRBJ2-7; no firm D call. The length of the CDR3 is 11 residues. Germline V gene lookup returns CDR1 GTSNPN and CDR2 SVGIG (reference sequence). Trimming pared 6 bases from V and 0 bases from J, leaving 6 bases between. The CDR3 DNA follows: TGTGCCTGCGAGTCCTCCTACGAGCAGTACTTC. It codes for CACESSYEQYF. Full variable domain (missing parts from reference TRBV30 and TRBJ2-7): SQTIHQWPATLVQPVGSPLSLECTVEGTSNPNLYWYRQAAGRGLQLLFYSVGIGQISSEVPQNLSASRPQDRQFILSSKKLLLSDSGFYLCACESSYEQYFGPGTRLTVT.

This chain's CDR3 is CAISPGQTNYGYTF. CDR3 DNA sequence: TGTGCCATCAGCCCGGGACAGACTAACTATGGCTACACCTTC. The gene calls are TRBV10-3 and TRBJ1-2, with TRBD1 matching 7 bases. V lost 6 bases, J lost 0 bases, and 4 bases stayed unmatched. Germline loops: CDR1 ENHRY, CDR2 SYGVKD. CDR3 length: 14 amino acids.